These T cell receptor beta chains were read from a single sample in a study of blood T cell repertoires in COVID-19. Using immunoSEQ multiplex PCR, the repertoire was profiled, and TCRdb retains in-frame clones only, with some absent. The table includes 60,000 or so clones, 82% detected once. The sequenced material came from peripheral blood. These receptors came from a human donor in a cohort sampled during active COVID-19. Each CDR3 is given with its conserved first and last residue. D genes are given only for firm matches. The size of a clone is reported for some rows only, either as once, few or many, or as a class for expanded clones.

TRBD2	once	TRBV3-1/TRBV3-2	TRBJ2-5	CASSEGTTRTQYF	TGTGCCAGCAGCGAGGGGACTACAAGGACCCAGTACTTC
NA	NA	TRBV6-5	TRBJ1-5	CASSQEYRTAQPQHF	TGTGCCAGCAGCCAAGAGTATCGGACAGCACAGCCCCAGCATTTT
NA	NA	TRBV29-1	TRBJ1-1	CSAPSQNTEAFF	TGCAGCGCACCGAGTCAGAACACTGAAGCTTTCTTT
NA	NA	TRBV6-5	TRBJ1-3	CVTGSSGNTIYF	TGTGTTACAGGTAGCTCTGGAAACACCATATATTTT
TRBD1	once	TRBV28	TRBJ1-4	CASSFSGQGNEKLFF	TGTGCCAGCAGTTTTTCCGGACAGGGGAATGAAAAACTGTTTTTT
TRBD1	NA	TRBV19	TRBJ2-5	CASGPRGQGINQETQYF	TGTGCCAGTGGGCCTCGGGGACAGGGAATCAACCAAGAGACCCAGTACTTC
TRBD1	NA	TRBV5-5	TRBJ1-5	CASSWDRGSNQPQHF	TGTGCCAGCAGCTGGGACAGGGGAAGCAATCAGCCCCAGCATTTT
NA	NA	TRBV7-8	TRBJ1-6	CASSLQGSALHF	TGTGCCAGCAGCTTACAGGGGTCGGCCCTCCACTTT
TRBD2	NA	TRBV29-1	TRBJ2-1	CSVVGGQGYNEQFF	TGCAGCGTTGTGGGAGGGCAGGGTTACAATGAGCAGTTCTTC
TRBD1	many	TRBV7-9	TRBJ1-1	CASSRRTGNTEAFF	TGTGCCAGCAGCCGGCGGACAGGTAACACTGAAGCTTTCTTT
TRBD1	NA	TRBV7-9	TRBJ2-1	CASSGWTGTYNEQFF	TGTGCCAGCAGCGGTTGGACAGGGACTTACAATGAGCAGTTCTTC